This T cell receptor beta chain was observed in a study of radiotherapy plus CTLA-4 blockade in lung cancer. Findings and caveats of the study: Reported findings show early blood T cell clone dynamics, with interferon-beta, best predicted response.

This clone was counted a single time. Its antigen is still unknown. Enrolled patients, whose metastatic non-small-cell lung cancer was chemo-refractory, received focal radiation plus CTLA-4 blockade with ipilimumab. Looked up from germline, CDR1 is ENHRY and CDR2 is SYGVKD. The CDR3 sequence is 15 residues long. V was clipped by 0 bases and J by 9 bases, with 17 bases between them. Here immunoSEQ multiplex PCR was the method, and the copy in TCRdb shows in-frame clones only, minus some. The data hold some 100,000 clones, with over 75% observed a single time. This TCR derives from a human donor with non-small cell lung cancer that progressed on radiotherapy plus ipilimumab. The specimen comprised peripheral blood, sampled from a patient treated with radiotherapy plus ipilimumab. The genes are TRBV10-3 and TRBJ1-1, with unresolved D. CDR3 bases: TGTGCCATCAGTGAGTCGTGGGTAGGGCAGGAAAAAGCTTTCTTT. Translation: CAISESWVGQEKAFF.